This is a list of T cell receptor beta chains from one sample in a study of T cells in Graves' hyperthyroidism and ophthalmopathy. TCRdb reprocessed the multiplex PCR reads via MiXCR and lists one record per CDR3 protein. The table has 450,000 to 500,000 distinct CDR3 sequences, 22% seen once. The material sequenced was blood. Receptor source: an older woman with Graves' ophthalmopathy. The CDR3 runs from the conserved cysteine through the conserved F or W. A D gene is named only where the DNA matches it firmly. The size of a clone is reported for some rows only, either as once, few or many, or as a class for expanded clones.

len: 13; j_gene: TRBJ1-2; d_gene: NA; v_gene: TRBV2; abundance: NA; CDR3aa: CASSPLGQSGYTF; CDR3nt: TGTGCCAGCAGCCCCCTCGGACAGAGTGGCTACACCTTC
len: 13; j_gene: TRBJ2-7; d_gene: NA; v_gene: TRBV30; abundance: NA; CDR3aa: CAWRGHGAYEQYF; CDR3nt: TGTGCCTGGAGAGGGCACGGGGCGTACGAGCAGTACTTC
len: 16; j_gene: TRBJ1-1; d_gene: NA; v_gene: TRBV6-5; abundance: few; CDR3aa: CASSYTPGGVNTEAFF; CDR3nt: TGTGCCAGCAGTTACACTCCCGGGGGGGTGAACACTGAAGCTTTCTTT
len: 14; j_gene: TRBJ1-4; d_gene: TRBD1; v_gene: TRBV24-1; abundance: NA; CDR3aa: CATLGGQGGIKLFF; CDR3nt: TGTGCCACTCTAGGGGGGCAGGGGGGAATAAAACTGTTTTTT
len: 14; j_gene: TRBJ2-7; d_gene: NA; v_gene: TRBV9; abundance: NA; CDR3aa: CASSAGVPHYEQYF; CDR3nt: TGTGCCAGCAGCGCTGGGGTTCCCCACTACGAGCAGTACTTC
len: 12; j_gene: TRBJ2-1; d_gene: NA; v_gene: TRBV6-1; abundance: few; CDR3aa: CASSSDYGEQFF; CDR3nt: TGTGCCAGCAGTTCAGACTACGGTGAGCAGTTCTTC
len: 15; j_gene: TRBJ2-1; d_gene: TRBD2; v_gene: TRBV25-1; abundance: many; CDR3aa: CASSEIAGGYNEQFF; CDR3nt: TGTGCCAGCAGTGAAATAGCGGGAGGGTACAATGAGCAGTTCTTC
len: 12; j_gene: TRBJ1-3; d_gene: NA; v_gene: TRBV12-3/TRBV12-4; abundance: many; CDR3aa: CASSLVAATIYF; CDR3nt: TGTGCCAGCAGTTTAGTCGCAGCCACCATATATTTT
len: 18; j_gene: TRBJ2-2; d_gene: TRBD1; v_gene: TRBV6-1; abundance: many; CDR3aa: CASSNLRWDRGHTGELFF; CDR3nt: TGTGCCAGCAGTAATCTCCGCTGGGACAGGGGGCACACCGGGGAGCTGTTTTTT
len: 13; j_gene: TRBJ2-1; d_gene: TRBD2; v_gene: TRBV30; abundance: many; CDR3aa: CAWGRGGANEQFF; CDR3nt: TGTGCCTGGGGGCGGGGAGGGGCTAATGAGCAGTTCTTC
len: 17; j_gene: TRBJ2-7; d_gene: NA; v_gene: TRBV12-3/TRBV12-4; abundance: few; CDR3aa: CASSLGVGQGSGYEQYF; CDR3nt: TGTGCCAGCAGTTTAGGGGTGGGGCAGGGGAGCGGCTACGAGCAGTACTTC
len: 14; j_gene: TRBJ2-1; d_gene: TRBD2; v_gene: TRBV2; abundance: many; CDR3aa: CASSVTSGYNEQFF; CDR3nt: TGTGCCAGCAGTGTGACTAGCGGCTACAATGAGCAGTTCTTC
len: 15; j_gene: TRBJ2-1; d_gene: TRBD1; v_gene: TRBV28; abundance: many; CDR3aa: CASSSTGGLTNEQFF; CDR3nt: TGTGCCAGCAGTTCGACAGGGGGCCTAACAAATGAGCAGTTCTTC
len: 14; j_gene: TRBJ1-1; d_gene: NA; v_gene: TRBV2; abundance: NA; CDR3aa: CATINRVRGTEAFF; CDR3nt: TGTGCCACGATAAACAGGGTTCGGGGCACTGAAGCTTTCTTT
len: 13; j_gene: TRBJ2-3; d_gene: TRBD1; v_gene: TRBV29-1; abundance: few; CDR3aa: CSVRQGTTDTQYF; CDR3nt: TGCAGCGTAAGACAGGGGACGACAGATACGCAGTATTTT
len: 15; j_gene: TRBJ1-2; d_gene: NA; v_gene: TRBV5-4; abundance: NA; CDR3aa: CASSSDSGRGYGYTF; CDR3nt: TGTGCCAGCAGCTCGGACTCTGGAAGGGGCTATGGATACACCTTC
len: 12; j_gene: TRBJ2-3; d_gene: NA; v_gene: TRBV20-1; abundance: NA; CDR3aa: CSARARTDTQYF; CDR3nt: TGCAGTGCTAGAGCTCGCACAGATACGCAGTATTTT
len: 13; j_gene: TRBJ2-7; d_gene: NA; v_gene: TRBV11-2; abundance: many; CDR3aa: CASSWDLIYEQYF; CDR3nt: TGTGCCAGCAGCTGGGACCTTATCTACGAGCAGTACTTC
len: 13; j_gene: TRBJ1-2; d_gene: NA; v_gene: TRBV12-3/TRBV12-4; abundance: many; CDR3aa: CASSLRRAYGYTF; CDR3nt: TGTGCCAGCAGTTTAAGGCGGGCCTATGGCTACACCTTC
len: 15; j_gene: TRBJ1-2; d_gene: NA; v_gene: TRBV7-2; abundance: few; CDR3aa: CASSFSDSPNYGYTF; CDR3nt: TGTGCCAGCAGCTTTTCTGACAGCCCCAACTATGGCTACACCTTC
len: 14; j_gene: TRBJ1-5; d_gene: NA; v_gene: TRBV20-1; abundance: few; CDR3aa: CSARGGHLNQPQHF; CDR3nt: TGCAGTGCTAGAGGAGGTCACTTAAATCAGCCCCAGCATTTT
len: 16; j_gene: TRBJ2-1; d_gene: TRBD2; v_gene: TRBV7-3; abundance: few; CDR3aa: CASSPWAGLAPNEQFF; CDR3nt: TGTGCCAGCAGCCCCTGGGCCGGACTAGCCCCCAATGAGCAGTTCTTC
len: 11; j_gene: TRBJ1-2; d_gene: NA; v_gene: TRBV30; abundance: NA; CDR3aa: CAWKPAMGYTF; CDR3nt: TGTGCCTGGAAACCAGCTATGGGCTACACCTTC
len: 15; j_gene: TRBJ1-5; d_gene: NA; v_gene: TRBV28; abundance: NA; CDR3aa: CASRHRTRSNQPQHF; CDR3nt: TGTGCCAGCAGACACCGGACAAGGAGCAATCAGCCCCAGCATTTT
len: 15; j_gene: TRBJ1-2; d_gene: NA; v_gene: TRBV4-2; abundance: NA; CDR3aa: CASSQVAGADYGYTF; CDR3nt: TGTGCCAGCAGCCAAGTGGCAGGGGCGGACTATGGCTACACCTTC
len: 13; j_gene: TRBJ2-7; d_gene: NA; v_gene: TRBV11-2; abundance: few; CDR3aa: CASSLVLFAEQYF; CDR3nt: TGTGCCAGCAGCTTAGTTCTCTTTGCCGAGCAGTACTTC
len: 14; j_gene: TRBJ1-1; d_gene: TRBD1; v_gene: TRBV19; abundance: few; CDR3aa: CASSPTGLNTEAFF; CDR3nt: TGTGCCAGTAGTCCGACAGGGTTGAACACTGAAGCTTTCTTT
len: 15; j_gene: TRBJ1-4; d_gene: NA; v_gene: TRBV18; abundance: few; CDR3aa: CASSLGTGPMEKLFF; CDR3nt: TGTGCCAGCTCCCTAGGGACGGGACCCATGGAAAAACTGTTTTTT
len: 16; j_gene: TRBJ1-5; d_gene: NA; v_gene: TRBV12-3/TRBV12-4; abundance: NA; CDR3aa: CASSLSQPNSNQPQHF; CDR3nt: TGTGCCAGCAGTTTATCACAGCCTAATAGCAATCAGCCCCAGCATTTT
len: 14; j_gene: TRBJ2-3; d_gene: NA; v_gene: TRBV20-1; abundance: NA; CDR3aa: CSAADGTSTDTQYF; CDR3nt: TGCAGTGCCGCGGACGGCACTAGCACAGATACGCAGTATTTT
len: 16; j_gene: TRBJ1-5; d_gene: NA; v_gene: TRBV28; abundance: few; CDR3aa: CASSAIGRGGHQPQHF; CDR3nt: TGTGCCAGCAGTGCAATTGGGCGGGGGGGACATCAGCCCCAGCATTTT
len: 12; j_gene: TRBJ1-1; d_gene: NA; v_gene: TRBV7-9; abundance: NA; CDR3aa: CASSLYDTEAFF; CDR3nt: TGTGCCAGCAGCTTATACGACACTGAAGCTTTCTTT
len: 15; j_gene: TRBJ2-1; d_gene: TRBD2; v_gene: TRBV7-2; abundance: few; CDR3aa: CASSLVGREFNEQFF; CDR3nt: TGTGCCAGCAGCTTAGTCGGGCGGGAGTTCAATGAGCAGTTCTTC
len: 15; j_gene: TRBJ2-3; d_gene: TRBD1; v_gene: TRBV10-3; abundance: many; CDR3aa: CAITRTGAVTDTQYF; CDR3nt: TGTGCCATCACCAGGACAGGGGCCGTCACAGATACGCAGTATTTT
len: 15; j_gene: TRBJ2-7; d_gene: NA; v_gene: TRBV28; abundance: few; CDR3aa: CASSLWAGQGYEQYF; CDR3nt: TGTGCCAGCAGTTTATGGGCAGGGCAAGGGTACGAGCAGTACTTC
len: 14; j_gene: TRBJ2-5; d_gene: NA; v_gene: TRBV28; abundance: many; CDR3aa: CASSILQGRETQYF; CDR3nt: TGTGCCAGCAGTATCCTACAGGGGAGGGAGACCCAGTACTTC
len: 14; j_gene: TRBJ1-2; d_gene: NA; v_gene: TRBV7-8; abundance: many; CDR3aa: CASSLVGRGRGYTF; CDR3nt: TGTGCCAGCAGCTTAGTGGGGAGGGGACGCGGCTACACCTTC
len: 14; j_gene: TRBJ2-7; d_gene: TRBD2; v_gene: TRBV28; abundance: NA; CDR3aa: CASSPRSGRYEQYF; CDR3nt: TGTGCCAGCAGTCCCCGCAGCGGGAGATACGAGCAGTACTTC
len: 16; j_gene: TRBJ2-3; d_gene: NA; v_gene: TRBV24-1; abundance: NA; CDR3aa: CATSDSGDAWPGTQYF; CDR3nt: TGTGCCACCAGTGATTCAGGGGACGCCTGGCCAGGTACGCAGTATTTT
len: 11; j_gene: TRBJ2-1; d_gene: NA; v_gene: TRBV29-1; abundance: few; CDR3aa: CSGVFFNEQFF; CDR3nt: TGCAGCGGCGTGTTTTTTAATGAGCAGTTCTTC
len: 14; j_gene: TRBJ2-5; d_gene: NA; v_gene: TRBV20-1; abundance: few; CDR3aa: CSAIKTSLGETQYF; CDR3nt: TGCAGTGCTATCAAAACTAGCCTGGGGGAGACCCAGTACTTC
len: 14; j_gene: TRBJ1-1; d_gene: NA; v_gene: TRBV12-3/TRBV12-4; abundance: many; CDR3aa: CASTLTEMNTEAFF; CDR3nt: TGTGCCAGCACCCTGACAGAGATGAACACTGAAGCTTTCTTT
len: 14; j_gene: TRBJ1-1; d_gene: NA; v_gene: TRBV2; abundance: many; CDR3aa: CASSDEIGSTEAFF; CDR3nt: TGTGCCAGCAGTGATGAGATTGGGAGCACTGAAGCTTTCTTT
len: 14; j_gene: TRBJ1-4; d_gene: TRBD1; v_gene: TRBV20-1; abundance: NA; CDR3aa: CSAPDRGGNEKLFF; CDR3nt: TGCAGTGCCCCGGACAGGGGAGGTAATGAAAAACTGTTTTTT
len: 20; j_gene: TRBJ2-2; d_gene: TRBD2; v_gene: TRBV11-2; abundance: NA; CDR3aa: CASSLWVVGTSGMSGGELFF; CDR3nt: TGTGCCAGCAGCTTATGGGTTGTAGGCACTAGCGGGATGAGCGGCGGGGAGCTGTTTTTT
len: 15; j_gene: TRBJ1-1; d_gene: TRBD1; v_gene: TRBV4-1; abundance: NA; CDR3aa: CASSQEPGGWTEAFF; CDR3nt: TGCGCCAGCAGCCAAGAACCAGGGGGCTGGACTGAAGCTTTCTTT
len: 14; j_gene: TRBJ2-2; d_gene: NA; v_gene: TRBV5-1; abundance: few; CDR3aa: CASSPATLTGELFF; CDR3nt: TGCGCCAGCAGCCCTGCAACGTTGACCGGGGAGCTGTTTTTT
len: 14; j_gene: TRBJ2-5; d_gene: NA; v_gene: TRBV12-3/TRBV12-4; abundance: NA; CDR3aa: CASSHGGGWETQYF; CDR3nt: TGTGCCAGCAGCCATGGTGGGGGATGGGAGACCCAGTACTTC
len: 17; j_gene: TRBJ2-3; d_gene: NA; v_gene: TRBV5-1; abundance: few; CDR3aa: CASSSETRGGGADTQYF; CDR3nt: TGCGCCAGCAGCTCCGAGACCCGAGGGGGTGGCGCAGATACGCAGTATTTT